This TCR beta chain was sequenced in a study of T cells in Graves' hyperthyroidism and ophthalmopathy. Overall study context: Peripheral blood was acquired at first diagnosis, ahead of any therapy whatsoever.

V shed 10 bases and J shed 3 bases, with 11 bases lying between them. The CDR3 totals 12 residues. RNA transcripts yielded amplified TCR beta CDR3 regions. The HTBI primer set drove a first-round RT-PCR of the TCR CDR3. Using its own MiXCR run on the multiplex PCR reads, TCRdb lists one record per CDR3 protein. The sample has some 530,000 distinct CDR3 sequences; roughly 22% are singletons. V and J are TRBV12-3 or TRBV12-4 and TRBJ2-3; D gene uncertain. Material: blood. This TCR derives from a woman aged 70-85 years with Graves' ophthalmopathy. The CDR3 nucleotides are TGTGCCATAGATCGACTGACAGATACGCAGTATTTT. Protein product: CAIDRLTDTQYF.